The rows below give T cell receptor beta chains drawn from one sample of a study of human T cells and chemical hapten exposure. Each CDR3 protein gets one entry after TCRdb re-called the RACE reads with MiXCR. The sample records 380,000 or so distinct CDR3 sequences, about 5% being singletons. This specimen consisted of whole blood, obtained in connection with sensitization to the hapten diphenylcyclopropenone (DPC). All receptors come from a young woman with alopecia areata. Some clones in this sample may be carry-over from other donors' samples. Each CDR3 is given with its conserved first and last residue. The D gene is left open where the match is weak. For some rows the clone size is stated as once, few or many, or as a class when expanded; others skip it.

TRBD1 TRBJ2-7 . TRBV28 TGTGCCAGCAGTTTAGGGACAGCCCTCTACGAGCAGTACTTC CASSLGTALYEQYF
TRBD2 TRBJ2-3 . TRBV6-5 TGTGCCAGCAGCCGTCAATATAGCGGGGGGGGAGATACGCAGTATTTT CASSRQYSGGGDTQYF
. TRBJ1-5 many TRBV7-9 TGTGCCAGCAGCTTCCAGGGTCGCGGGCCCCAGCATTTT CASSFQGRGPQHF
TRBD1 TRBJ2-7 few TRBV4-1 TGCGCCAGCAGCTTCAGGACAGGGTCCCTCTACGAGCAGTACTTC CASSFRTGSLYEQYF
. TRBJ2-1 . TRBV6-5 TGTGCCAGCAGTCCAGGGGGGCCAACTTACTACAATGAGCAGTTCTTC CASSPGGPTYYNEQFF
. TRBJ1-1 many TRBV4-2 TGTGCCAGCAGACAACTGGGGGGGACTGAAGCTTTCTTT CASRQLGGTEAFF
. TRBJ1-6 many TRBV4-2 TGTGCCAGCAGCCAAGCGGCAGGCCAGAGAATTAATTCACCCCTCCACTTT CASSQAAGQRINSPLHF
TRBD1 TRBJ2-2 many TRBV7-9 TGTGCCAGCATCCAAAGCCAGGGGGTAGTCACCGGGGAGCTGTTTTTT CASIQSQGVVTGELFF
. TRBJ2-7 . TRBV3-1 TGTGCCAGCAGCTATTTGGCGGGGGCCCACTACGAGCAGTACTTC CASSYLAGAHYEQYF
TRBD1 TRBJ1-2 . TRBV10-3 TGTGCCATCAGTCAGGGGGAAGGCTACACCTTC CAISQGEGYTF
. TRBJ1-2 few TRBV4-1 TGCGCCAGCAGCCCCCAAGTGGATTTCTATGGCTACACCTTC CASSPQVDFYGYTF
TRBD1 TRBJ2-3 few TRBV3-1 TGTGCCAGCAGCCGGCATAGGGGACAGAGCACAGATACGCAGTATTTT CASSRHRGQSTDTQYF
TRBD2 TRBJ2-7 many TRBV4-3 TGCGCCAGCAGCCAAGGACTAGCGGGTGAGCAGTACTTC CASSQGLAGEQYF
TRBD1 TRBJ1-5 few TRBV28 TGTGCCAGCAGTTTGGACAGGGGGCTAAGAGATCAGCCCCAGCATTTT CASSLDRGLRDQPQHF
. TRBJ2-1 many TRBV5-8 TGTGCCAGCACAAGGACGGGCAGCTCCTACAATGAGCAGTTCTTC CASTRTGSSYNEQFF
. TRBJ2-2 once TRBV13 TGTGCCAGCAGCTTTCTTACCACCGGGGAGCTGTTTTTT CASSFLTTGELFF
TRBD1 TRBJ1-6 . TRBV10-3 TGTGCCATCAGTGAAGCCGGGACAGATAATTCACCCCTCCACTTT CAISEAGTDNSPLHF